The 13 T cell receptor beta chains in this list originate from one sample, sequenced in a study of T cells after yellow fever vaccination. One entry per CDR3 protein, called by TCRdb with MiXCR from the 5' RACE reads. The table shows around 550,000 distinct CDR3 sequences, with under 25% occurring only once. The sample consisted of PBMCs, taken 15 days after the yellow fever booster vaccination. These receptors came from a man under 40 who received the YFV17D yellow fever vaccine.

The V gene is TRBV5-6, the J gene TRBJ2-1, with D perhaps matching TRBD2 (5 bases). The CDR3 length is 15 residues. Germline V gene sequence: CDR1 SGHDT, CDR2 YYEEEE. V was cut by 3 bases and J by 8 bases, with 18 bases left in between. CDR3 bases: TGTGCCAGCAGCTCCTTGGTGGCTAGCCGGTATGAGCAGTTCTTC. Encoded protein: CASSSLVASRYEQFF.

The sample holds a few counts of this clonotype. This chain joins TRBV6-2 or TRBV6-3 and TRBJ2-1; 11 nucleotides line up with TRBD2. Germline V gene lookup returns CDR1 MNHEY and CDR2 SVGEGT. V was pared by 0 bases and J by 6 bases, with 4 bases of the junction left unmatched. The CDR3 length is 16 residues. The CDR3 sequence: CASSYSFSGRANEQFF. The CDR3 DNA reads TGTGCCAGCAGTTACTCCTTTAGCGGGAGGGCCAATGAGCAGTTCTTC.

Only a few counts were recorded for this clonotype. V usage is TRBV4-2 and J usage is TRBJ1-6; TRBD1 agrees at 7 bases. Trimming removed 0 bases from V and 0 bases from J; junction bases left unmatched: 5. The CDR3 contains 18 residues. Germline-derived CDR1 and CDR2 are LGHNA and YNFKEQ. CDR3 residues: CASSQEWDRRSYNSPLHF. CDR3 DNA sequence: TGTGCCAGCAGCCAAGAGTGGGACAGACGCTCCTATAATTCACCCCTCCACTTT.

V usage is TRBV28 and J usage is TRBJ2-7; TRBD1 agrees at 9 bases. CDR3 length: 18 amino acids. J was trimmed by 0 bases and V by 2 bases; bases with no gene match: 11. CDR1 is MDHEN and CDR2 is SYDVKM in the germline V gene. The CDR3 coding sequence is TGTGCCAGCAGTTTAGGGTTCCGGACAGGGGCCAGCTCCTACGAGCAGTACTTC. It translates to CASSLGFRTGASSYEQYF.

The CDR3 DNA reads TGTGCCAGCAGGGGACTAGCAGCGAACACCGGGGAGCTGTTTTTT. As protein: CASRGLAANTGELFF. This chain joins TRBV7-2 and TRBJ2-2; 9 nucleotides agree with TRBD2. The V gene end was trimmed by 6 bases and the J gene end by 0 bases; junction bases not matched to a gene: 2. Germline assignment: CDR1 SGHTA and CDR2 FQGNSA. The CDR3 contains 15 residues. Variable domain in full (rest from reference TRBV7-2 and TRBJ2-2): GAGVSQSPSNKVTEKGKDVELRCDPISGHTALYWYRQSLGQGLEFLIYFQGNSAPDKSGLPSDRFSAERTGGSVSTLTIQRTQQEDSAVYLCASRGLAANTGELFFGEGSRLTVL.

V and J are TRBV20-1 and TRBJ2-3, with TRBD1 matching 8 bases. The CDR3 has 14 amino acids. Looked up from germline, CDR1 is DFQATT and CDR2 is SNEGSKA (reference sequence). Unmatched junction bases numbered 4, after V lost 3 bases and J lost 2 bases. The CDR3 region is CSASQGAATDTQYF. CDR3 DNA sequence: TGCAGTGCTAGCCAGGGGGCTGCCACAGATACGCAGTATTTT.

The chain links TRBV20-1 to TRBJ2-7, with D unresolved. Germline V gene sequence: CDR1 DFQATT, CDR2 SNEGSKA (reference sequence). V lost 3 bases, J lost 2 bases, and 8 bases lay in between. The CDR3 is 12 amino acids. The CDR3 loop reads CSASVPPYEQYF. The DNA of the CDR3 is TGCAGTGCTAGCGTCCCTCCCTACGAGCAGTACTTC.

The CDR3 is CASSQRRPNSPLHF. The CDR3 region has the DNA TGTGCCAGCAGCCAAAGGCGGCCGAATTCACCCCTCCACTTT. The chain uses TRBV14 and TRBJ1-6; no reliable D call. Between the trimmed V and J ends, which lost 2 bases and 7 bases, there was a span of 9 bases. The CDR3 length is 14 residues. CDR1 SGHDN and CDR2 FVKESK come from the germline V gene.

This clonotype was picked up a small number of times. The rearrangement uses TRBV2 and TRBJ2-3; a possible D gene is TRBD2 (5 bases). The germline CDR1 and CDR2 sequences are SNHLY and FYNNEI. The CDR3 spans 13 residues. The V end lost 7 bases, the J end lost 3 bases, and 11 bases lay between the germline ends. As DNA, the CDR3 is TGTGCCAGCATAAGGGAGATAACAGATACGCAGTATTTT. Protein: CASIREITDTQYF.

The chain is built from TRBV7-2 and TRBJ2-1, with no clear D. The germline V and J ends were trimmed by 6 bases and 0 bases, with 12 bases remaining between them. The CDR3 runs 15 residues. Germline V gene sequence: CDR1 SGHTA, CDR2 FQGNSA. As DNA, the CDR3 is TGTGCCAGCAGTCGAGTAGGTAGCTCCTACAATGAGCAGTTCTTC. Residues: CASSRVGSSYNEQFF.

V and J are TRBV19 and TRBJ2-2; D remains ambiguous. CDR3 length equals 14 residues. The V gene lost 1 base and the J gene lost 1 base, with 4 bases spanning the gap. Germline V CDR1 and CDR2: LNHDA, SQIVND (reference sequence). The chain's CDR3 is CASSIGVNTGELFF. The DNA of the CDR3 is TGTGCCAGTAGTATAGGGGTGAACACCGGGGAGCTGTTTTTT. Variable domain in full (rest from reference TRBV19 and TRBJ2-2): DGGITQSPKYLFRKEGQNVTLSCEQNLNHDAMYWYRQDPGQGLRLIYYSQIVNDFQKGDIAEGYSVSREKKESFPLTVTSAQKNPTAFYLCASSIGVNTGELFFGEGSRLTVL.

In its sample, this clonotype was seen a few times. This sequence joins TRBV7-2 and TRBJ1-4; D uncertain. V lost 3 bases, J lost 5 bases, and 10 bases lay in between. The length of the CDR3 is 14 residues. Germline CDR1 is SGHTA and CDR2 is FQGNSA. The CDR3 DNA sequence: TGTGCCAGCAGCTTCCGAGGGATCAATGAAAAACTGTTTTTT. Its protein is CASSFRGINEKLFF.

This CDR3 reads CASSPLNGFF. The CDR3 nucleotides read TGTGCCAGCAGCCCCTTGAATGGGTTCTTC. V usage is TRBV7-9 and J usage is TRBJ2-1; D not resolved. V was shortened by 5 bases and J by 15 bases, with 11 bases between the two germline ends. The CDR3 loop spans 10 amino acids. Germline assignment: CDR1 SEHNR and CDR2 FQNEAQ (reference sequence).